One and the same sample provided the 26 T cell receptor beta chains below, sequenced in a study of blood T cell repertoires in COVID-19. Sequencing was performed with immunoSEQ multiplex PCR; in TCRdb, only in-frame clones are kept and a portion is missing. The repertoire has around 300,000 clones, 70% to 90% of them found once; the top ten carry about 6%. Sequenced material: PBMCs or T cells enriched from blood (not recorded which). The receptor source for this set is a woman aged 40 to 50 who had recovered from COVID-19.

The chain is built from TRBV5-1 and TRBJ1-4; D not certain. In germline, CDR1 is SGHRS, CDR2 YFSETQ. The CDR3 runs 14 residues. The V and J ends lost 0 bases and 5 bases respectively, with 8 bases between them. The CDR3 protein is CASSLGGHNEKLFF. The CDR3 nucleotides read TGCGCCAGCAGCTTGGGAGGGCACAATGAAAAACTGTTTTTT.

V usage is TRBV6-2 or TRBV6-3 and J usage is TRBJ2-1; D not resolved. Trimming left V 2 bases short and J 10 bases short, with 9 bases between. The CDR3 contains 12 residues. Germline CDR1 MNHEY, CDR2 SVGEGT. Here the CDR3 DNA reads TGTGCCAGCAGTTACGCCAGTTCGGAGCAGTTCTTC. Residues: CASSYASSEQFF.

The genes are TRBV6-2 or TRBV6-3 and TRBJ2-7; 11 nucleotides align to TRBD2. Germline V lookup: CDR1 MNHEY, CDR2 SVGEGT. The CDR3 is 16 residues long. The V gene end was trimmed by 5 bases and the J gene end by 3 bases; junction bases not matched to a gene: 9. In DNA form, the CDR3 reads TGTGCCAGCAGTAATACGGGACTAGCGGACCACTACGAGCAGTACTTC. Amino acids: CASSNTGLADHYEQYF.

In this sample, this clone turned up a few times. The chain employs TRBV19 and TRBJ1-2; D remains unclear. Germline CDR1 reads LNHDA; CDR2 reads SQIVND (reference sequence). Trimming cost V 5 bases and J 6 bases, with 19 bases left between them. CDR3 length: 15 amino acids. The CDR3 nucleotides read TGTGCCAGTAGTGACGACGGGTCGTCCCGCAATGGCTACACCTTC. Its protein product is CASSDDGSSRNGYTF.

The rearrangement joins TRBV28 to TRBJ1-4, with 7 nucleotides matching TRBD1. CDR1 is MDHEN, CDR2 SYDVKM, per germline. V trimming: 3 bases; J trimming: 8 bases; junction bases outside the gene matches: 9. The CDR3 contains 15 residues. CDR3 region: CASSFRQGGREKLFF. CDR3 nucleotide sequence: TGTGCCAGCAGTTTCCGACAGGGCGGTAGGGAAAAACTGTTTTTT.

This sequence joins TRBV11-2 and TRBJ1-5; perhaps TRBD1 as D (6 bases). Germline CDR1 and CDR2: SGHAT and FQNNGV. The CDR3 extends over 15 amino acids. Trimming removed 5 bases at V and 4 bases at J, with 15 bases between. CDR3 coding DNA: TGTGCCAGCAGCCGAGGGGGTGGGATTAATCAGCCCCAGCATTTT. Protein product: CASSRGGGINQPQHF.

The chain combines TRBV4-1 with TRBJ2-5, with 14 positions matching TRBD2. Looked up from germline, CDR1 is MGHRA and CDR2 is YSYEKL. J lost 5 bases, V lost 1 base, and 6 bases had no gene match. There are 17 residues in the CDR3. The CDR3 is CASSQGLAGGPVETQYF. DNA for the CDR3: TGCGCCAGCAGCCAAGGACTAGCGGGAGGGCCGGTTGAGACCCAGTACTTC.

This chain uses TRBV5-1 with TRBJ2-5, with a tentative D call TRBD1 (6 bases). Per germline, CDR1 SGHRS and CDR2 YFSETQ. The CDR3 has 16 amino acids. Trimming cost V 0 bases and J 5 bases, with 17 bases left between them. In DNA form, the CDR3 reads TGCGCCAGCAGCTTGGTCGGCGTTGGGGGCGAGGAGACCCAGTACTTC. It yields the protein CASSLVGVGGEETQYF.

The rearrangement links TRBV19 to TRBJ2-6; 7 nucleotides agree with TRBD1. This CDR3 contains 15 residues. Germline values: CDR1 LNHDA, CDR2 SQIVND (reference sequence). The ends lost 3 bases at V and 1 base at J; junction bases unmatched: 0. The CDR3 DNA is TGTGCCAGTAGTATGGACAGGTCTGGGGCCAACGTCCTGACTTTC. This gives the protein CASSMDRSGANVLTF.

V usage is TRBV3-1 (or the pseudogene TRBV3-2) and J usage is TRBJ2-5, with 11 bases aligning to TRBD2. The CDR3 totals 17 residues. J lost 1 base, V lost 1 base, and 5 bases had no gene match. Germline values: CDR1 LGHDT, CDR2 YNNKEL (reference sequence). The CDR3 DNA is TGTGCCAGCAGCCAAGGTCAACTAGCGGGGGCCCAAGAGACCCAGTACTTC. The encoded protein is CASSQGQLAGAQETQYF.

This chain uses TRBV7-3 with TRBJ2-6, with TRBD1 as a possible D gene (5 bases). The V and J ends lost 4 bases and 0 bases respectively, with 10 bases between them. CDR1 and CDR2 from the germline V gene are SGHTA and FQGTGA. CDR3 length: 16 residues. The CDR3 spells CASSSRAVSGANVLTF. CDR3 sequence (DNA): TGTGCCAGCAGCTCCAGGGCCGTCTCTGGGGCCAACGTCCTGACTTTC.

DNA for the CDR3: TGTGCCAGCAGTCCCCAGGACAGGGGGAACTATGGCTACACCTTC. This gives the protein CASSPQDRGNYGYTF. The chain employs TRBV27 and TRBJ1-2; 10 bases align to TRBD1. Trimming took 5 bases from V and 2 from J; bases not matched to a gene: 5. CDR1 MNHEY and CDR2 SMNVEV come from the germline V gene (reference sequence). The CDR3 runs 15 residues.

The rearrangement joins TRBV2 to TRBJ2-7; tentative D call: TRBD2 (5 bases). Germline V gene lookup returns CDR1 SNHLY and CDR2 FYNNEI. V lost 7 bases and J lost 2, with 18 bases in between. The CDR3 sequence is 15 residues long. In DNA, the CDR3 is TGTGCCAGCACCGAGCCTGGGAGTCCCCCCTACGAGCAGTACTTC. Translating it yields CASTEPGSPPYEQYF. The full variable domain, completed using reference TRBV2 and TRBJ2-7, is EPEVTQTPSHQVTQMGQEVILRCVPISNHLYFYWYRQILGQKVEFLVSFYNNEISEKSEIFDDQFSVERPDGSNFTLKIRSTKLEDSAMYFCASTEPGSPPYEQYFGPGTRLTVT.

This clone came up a few times. This chain joins TRBV30 and TRBJ1-3, with D tentatively TRBD1 (5 bases). Trimming took 4 bases from V and 3 from J, leaving 7 bases between them. Looked up from germline, CDR1 is GTSNPN and CDR2 is SVGIG (reference sequence). The length of the CDR3 is 12 residues. CDR3 nucleotide sequence: TGTGCCTGGAAAGGGGTTGGAAACACCATATATTTT. Protein: CAWKGVGNTIYF. Full variable domain (missing parts from reference TRBV30 and TRBJ1-3): SQTIHQWPATLVQPVGSPLSLECTVEGTSNPNLYWYRQAAGRGLQLLFYSVGIGQISSEVPQNLSASRPQDRQFILSSKKLLLSDSGFYLCAWKGVGNTIYFGEGSWLTVV.

V and J are TRBV18 and TRBJ1-3; the D is unclear. CDR1 KGHSH and CDR2 LQKENI come from the germline V gene. V shed 2 bases and J shed 4 bases, with 12 bases lying between them. The CDR3 runs to 15 residues. The CDR3 protein is CASSPRHGDGNTIYF. In DNA form, the CDR3 reads TGTGCCAGCTCACCAAGACACGGCGACGGAAACACCATATATTTT.

This sequence joins TRBV2 and TRBJ1-6; TRBD1 aligns across 8 bases. V was pared by 6 bases and J by 0 bases, with 7 bases of the junction left unmatched. The germline V gene encodes CDR1 SNHLY and CDR2 FYNNEI. CDR3 size: 17 residues. CDR3 in DNA: TGTGCCAGCAGACGGGACAGGCCAAGCTCCTATAATTCACCCCTCCACTTT. It is translated as CASRRDRPSSYNSPLHF. Full variable domain (remainder filled in from reference TRBV2 and TRBJ1-6): EPEVTQTPSHQVTQMGQEVILRCVPISNHLYFYWYRQILGQKVEFLVSFYNNEISEKSEIFDDQFSVERPDGSNFTLKIRSTKLEDSAMYFCASRRDRPSSYNSPLHFGNGTRLTVT.

Notes on this clone: Other nucleotide sequences in the sample specify the same CDR3. This chain connects TRBV28 to TRBJ1-2; D may be TRBD1 (6 bases). V was cut by 4 bases and J by 4 bases, with 7 bases left in between. The CDR3 sequence is 12 residues long. The V gene's germline CDR1 is MDHEN and CDR2 SYDVKM. The CDR3 region has the DNA TGTGCCAGCAGTTCCAGGGGCTATGGCTACACCTTC. This codes for CASSSRGYGYTF.

The chain is built from TRBV3-1 (or the pseudogene TRBV3-2) and TRBJ2-1; TRBD2 agrees at 13 bases. The J segment lost 12 bases and the V segment lost 0 bases, leaving 8 bases of the junction unmatched. Per germline, CDR1 LGHDT and CDR2 YNNKEL (reference sequence). This CDR3 has 16 residues. The CDR3 nucleotides read TGTGCCAGCAGCCAAGATCCTGGACTAGCGGGAGTGAGGCAGTTCTTC. The encoded protein is CASSQDPGLAGVRQFF.

The genes are TRBV18 and TRBJ1-6; D may be TRBD1 (5 bases). V was trimmed by 2 bases and J by 9 bases, leaving 20 bases between them. Germline V gene data show CDR1 as KGHSH and CDR2 as LQKENI. The CDR3 is 17 amino acids. CDR3 sequence reads: CASSPDEEGTIGSPLHF. The CDR3 DNA reads TGTGCCAGCTCACCAGACGAAGAGGGGACTATCGGTTCACCCCTCCACTTT.

This chain links TRBV27 with TRBJ2-1; 12 nucleotides line up with TRBD2. The CDR3 runs 17 residues. CDR1 is MNHEY, CDR2 SMNVEV, per germline (reference sequence). V lost 5 bases to trimming and J lost 0 bases; unmatched junction nucleotides: 5. CDR3 loop: CASSGLAGRSSYNEQFF. The CDR3, as DNA: TGTGCCAGCAGTGGACTAGCGGGAAGGAGCTCCTACAATGAGCAGTTCTTC.

This clone turned up a few times. V gene TRBV7-6 combines with J gene TRBJ2-3; possibly TRBD2 for D (5 bases). Per germline, CDR1 SGHVS and CDR2 FNYEAQ. The CDR3 has 16 residues. Trimming took 4 bases from V and 1 from J, leaving 15 bases between them. CDR3 protein: CASSSAQRSGTDTQYF. CDR3 sequence (DNA): TGTGCCAGCAGCTCTGCACAGCGGAGTGGCACAGATACGCAGTATTTT.

This sequence joins TRBV3-1 (or the pseudogene TRBV3-2) and TRBJ1-2, with 8 bases lining up with TRBD1. Germline V lookup: CDR1 LGHDT, CDR2 YNNKEL (reference sequence). The CDR3 is made up of 15 amino acids. The J segment lost 4 bases and the V segment lost 2 bases, leaving 6 bases of the junction unmatched. CDR3 residues: CASSQTLQGAYGYTF. CDR3 bases: TGTGCCAGCAGCCAAACCTTGCAGGGGGCCTATGGCTACACCTTC.

The J gene is TRBJ1-2, the V gene TRBV4-2; a weak D match, TRBD1 (5 bases). Germline values: CDR1 LGHNA, CDR2 YNFKEQ. CDR3 length: 15 amino acids. Trimming removed 1 base from V and 4 bases from J, with 13 bases in between. The CDR3 nucleotides are TGTGCCAGCAGCCAAGCGGGACTAGGGTCCTATGGCTACACCTTC. Its protein is CASSQAGLGSYGYTF.

The chain combines TRBV28 with TRBJ1-2, with 7 bases fitting TRBD1. The CDR3 is 15 amino acids. In germline, CDR1 is MDHEN, CDR2 SYDVKM. Unmatched junction bases numbered 7, after V lost 3 bases and J lost 3 bases. CDR3 in DNA: TGTGCCAGCAGTTTGGAGACAGGGCCCCACTATGGCTACACCTTC. Amino acids: CASSLETGPHYGYTF.

Here the CDR3 DNA reads TGTGCCAGCAGTTCCCGGACTACAGAGACCCAGTACTTC. Translating gives CASSSRTTETQYF. The chain couples TRBV6-2 or TRBV6-3 to TRBJ2-5; possibly TRBD2 for D (6 bases). The CDR3 length is 13 residues. Trimming shortened V by 4 bases and J by 4 bases, and 10 bases separated the two germline ends. CDR1 and CDR2 from the germline V gene are MNHEY and SVGEGT.

The chain combines TRBV11-3 with TRBJ2-2; 8 bases fit TRBD1. Germline lookup yields CDR1 SGHNT and CDR2 YENEEA. The length of the CDR3 is 14 residues. Unmatched junction bases numbered 3, after V lost 5 bases and J lost 4 bases. For the CDR3, the DNA is TGTGCCAGCAGCCCAGGGGGCGGCACCGGGGAGCTGTTTTTT. Its protein product is CASSPGGGTGELFF.